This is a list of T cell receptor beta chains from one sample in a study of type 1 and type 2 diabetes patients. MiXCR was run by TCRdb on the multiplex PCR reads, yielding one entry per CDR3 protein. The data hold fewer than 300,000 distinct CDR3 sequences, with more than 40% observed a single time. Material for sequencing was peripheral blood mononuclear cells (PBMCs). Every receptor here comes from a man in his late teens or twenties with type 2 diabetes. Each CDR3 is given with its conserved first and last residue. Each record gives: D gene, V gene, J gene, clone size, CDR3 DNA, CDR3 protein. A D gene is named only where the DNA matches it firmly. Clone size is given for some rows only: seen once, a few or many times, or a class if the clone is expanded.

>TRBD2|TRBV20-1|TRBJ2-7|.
TGCAGTGCCCTACCTTTAGCGGGAGAATCCTACGAGCAGTACTTC
CSALPLAGESYEQYF
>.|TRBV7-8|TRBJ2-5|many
TGTGCCAGCAGCTTGTGGGATGCGACACAAGAGACCCAGTACTTC
CASSLWDATQETQYF
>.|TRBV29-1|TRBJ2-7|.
TGCAGCGTTGGCGACATGACCTACGAGCAGTACTTC
CSVGDMTYEQYF
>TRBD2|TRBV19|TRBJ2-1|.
TGTGCCAGTAGTATGGCTAGCGGGAGCTTTTCCTACAATGAGCAGTTCTTC
CASSMASGSFSYNEQFF
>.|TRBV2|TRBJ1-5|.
TGTGCCAGCAGTGAAAAGTTATGGTATAGCAATCAGCCCCAGCATTTT
CASSEKLWYSNQPQHF
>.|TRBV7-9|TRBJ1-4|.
TGTGCCAGCAGCTTTAACAGTAATGAAAAACTGTTTTTT
CASSFNSNEKLFF
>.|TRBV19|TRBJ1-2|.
TGTGCCACCCAGATAAACTATGGCTACACCTTC
CATQINYGYTF
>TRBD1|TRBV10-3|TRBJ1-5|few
TGTGCCATCAGTACCGGACAGGCCAATCAGCCCCAGCATTTT
CAISTGQANQPQHF
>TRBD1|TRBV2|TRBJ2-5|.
TGTGCCAGCAGGCACTCGGGACAGGGGGCGCGAGAGACCCAGTACTTC
CASRHSGQGARETQYF
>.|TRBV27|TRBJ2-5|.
TGTGCCAGCAGTTTATCGGGTGGGCAGACCCAGTACTTC
CASSLSGGQTQYF
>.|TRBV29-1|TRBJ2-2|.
TGCAGCGTTGAAGAGAGGAGCGCGAACACCGGGGAGCTGTTTTTT
CSVEERSANTGELFF
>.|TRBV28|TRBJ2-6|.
TGTGCCAGCAGTACACCTCCGGGGGCTGGGGCCAACGTCCTGACTTTC
CASSTPPGAGANVLTF
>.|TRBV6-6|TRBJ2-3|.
TGTGCCAGTTCCCTGGATGGCACGCAGTATTTT
CASSLDGTQYF
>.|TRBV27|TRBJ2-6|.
TGTGCCAGCAGTAAAGCGAGAGCTGGGGCCAACGTCCTGACTTTC
CASSKARAGANVLTF
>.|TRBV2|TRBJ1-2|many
TGTGCCAGCAGTGAAAGGAGGGATTATTATGGCTACACCTTC
CASSERRDYYGYTF
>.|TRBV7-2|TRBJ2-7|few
TGTGCCAGCAGCCCCCACCGGGACGAGGGACTTTGGGAGCAGTACTTC
CASSPHRDEGLWEQYF
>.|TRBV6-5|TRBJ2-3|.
TGTGCCAGCAGCCCGGGGACCTCCAGCACAGATACGCAGTATTTT
CASSPGTSSTDTQYF
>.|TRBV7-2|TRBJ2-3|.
TGTGCCACCTCTCCAGGACTACCCCCGGATACGCAGTGTTTT
CATSPGLPPDTQCF
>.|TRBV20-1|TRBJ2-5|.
TGCAGTGCTATTCCCCTCGAACAGACTCCGCCCACGTTGTACCAAGAGACCCAGTACTTC
CSAIPLEQTPPTLYQETQYF
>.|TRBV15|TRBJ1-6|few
TGTGCCACCAGCAGAGAAGGAGCTTCACCCCTCCACTTT
CATSREGASPLHF
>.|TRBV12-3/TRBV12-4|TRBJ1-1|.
TGTGCCAGCAGTGGAGACACAACGAACACTGAAGCTTTCTTT
CASSGDTTNTEAFF
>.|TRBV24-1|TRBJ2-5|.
TGTGCCACCATTGGGGAGACCCAGTACTTC
CATIGETQYF
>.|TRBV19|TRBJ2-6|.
TGTGCCAGTAGTATAGAAGGAGGCTCTGGGGCCAACGTCCTGACTTTC
CASSIEGGSGANVLTF
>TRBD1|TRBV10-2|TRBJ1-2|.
TGCGCCAGCAGGGCGACCGGGACAGACAATGGCTACACCTTC
CASRATGTDNGYTF
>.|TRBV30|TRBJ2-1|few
TGTGCCAGGGACGAGAGGTCCTACAATGAGCAGTTCTTC
CARDERSYNEQFF
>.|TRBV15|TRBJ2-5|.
TGTGCCACCAGCAGAGGCAGTGGGCACACAGGGATTAGCAAGACCCAGTACTTC
CATSRGSGHTGISKTQYF
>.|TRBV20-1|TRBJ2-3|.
TGCAGTGCTAGAGACTACTTGGGGACAGATACGCAGTATTTT
CSARDYLGTDTQYF
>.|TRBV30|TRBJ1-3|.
TGTGCCTGGACCTCGGACAGTAGGGACACCATATATTTT
CAWTSDSRDTIYF
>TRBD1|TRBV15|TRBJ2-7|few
TGTGCCACCAGCAGGTACAGGGGTACGTACGAGCAGTACTTC
CATSRYRGTYEQYF
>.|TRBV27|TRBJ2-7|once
TGTGCCAGCTCACCACGACAGGATCACTACGAGCAGTACTTC
CASSPRQDHYEQYF
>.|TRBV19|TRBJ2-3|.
TGTGCCAGTAGCTCGCTTCTCCGGGACGGGCGGGCAGATACGCAGTATTTT
CASSSLLRDGRADTQYF
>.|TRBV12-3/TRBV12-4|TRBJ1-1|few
TGTGCCAGCAGCCCTGAAGGAGGGGCTTTCTTT
CASSPEGGAFF
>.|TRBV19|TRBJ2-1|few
TGTGCCAGTAGTATAGTGGCAGGCTCTGAGCAGTTCTTC
CASSIVAGSEQFF
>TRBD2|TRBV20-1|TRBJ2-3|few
TGCAGTGCTAATCCAGCGGGAGGCACAGATACGCAGTATTTT
CSANPAGGTDTQYF
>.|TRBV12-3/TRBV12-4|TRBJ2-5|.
TGTGCCAGCAGTGGGGCCGGGACCCAGTACTTC
CASSGAGTQYF
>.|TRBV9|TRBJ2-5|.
TGTGCCAGCAGCGGGGGGGCACGGGAGGAGACCCAGTACTTC
CASSGGAREETQYF
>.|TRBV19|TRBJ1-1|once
TGTGCCAGTTCGGGGTCCTGGAGGAACACTGAAGCTTTCTTT
CASSGSWRNTEAFF
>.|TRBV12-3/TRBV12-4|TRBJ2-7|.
TGTGCCAGCAGTTTAGGTGGAAGCTTCTCCTACGAGCAGTACTTC
CASSLGGSFSYEQYF
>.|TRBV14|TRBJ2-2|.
TGTGCCAGCAGCCAAGTTGGGGGGAGATTGAACACCGGGGAGCTGTTTTTT
CASSQVGGRLNTGELFF
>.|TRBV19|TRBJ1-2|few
TGTGCCAGTAGTACCACCGGACAGCTTTATGGCTACACCTTC
CASSTTGQLYGYTF
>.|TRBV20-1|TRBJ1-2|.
TGCAGTGCTGTTTTTCTGGCTAATGGCTACACCTTC
CSAVFLANGYTF
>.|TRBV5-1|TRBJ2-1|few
TGCGCCAGCAGCTTGGCGGGAACGAATGAGCAGTTCTTC
CASSLAGTNEQFF
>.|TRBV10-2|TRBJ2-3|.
TGCGCCAGCAGGGAAGAAGGCACAGATACGCAGTATTTT
CASREEGTDTQYF